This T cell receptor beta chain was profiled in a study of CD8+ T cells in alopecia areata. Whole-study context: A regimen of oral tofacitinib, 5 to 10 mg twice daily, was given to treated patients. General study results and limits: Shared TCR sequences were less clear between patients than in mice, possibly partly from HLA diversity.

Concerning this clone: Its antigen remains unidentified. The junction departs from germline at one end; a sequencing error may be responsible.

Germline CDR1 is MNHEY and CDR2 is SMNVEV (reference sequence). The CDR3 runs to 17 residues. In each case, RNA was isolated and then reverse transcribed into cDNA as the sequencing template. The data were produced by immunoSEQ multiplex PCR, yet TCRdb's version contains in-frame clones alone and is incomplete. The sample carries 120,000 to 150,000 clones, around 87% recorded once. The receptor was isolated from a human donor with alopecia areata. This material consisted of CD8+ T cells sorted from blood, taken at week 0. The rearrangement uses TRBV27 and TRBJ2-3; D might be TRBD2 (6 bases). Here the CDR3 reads CASSLSHPGEGTDTQYF. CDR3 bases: TGTGCCAGCAGTCTATCCCACCCGGGAGAGGGGACAGATACGCAGTATTTT.